Listed here are 13 T cell receptor beta chains from one sample, sequenced in a study of cytomegalovirus exposure and HLA in healthy donors. Amplification used 60 Vbeta primers and 13 Jbeta primers. The method was immunoSEQ multiplex PCR; TCRdb's version includes in-frame clones alone and lacks a portion of them. The table lists 96,000 or so clones, with around 3.4% in the top ten. The sample consisted of PBMCs. The source of these receptors is a woman aged 25 to 39 in good health and CMV-seronegative.

The chain is built from TRBV6-1 and TRBJ2-2, with 7 positions matching TRBD1. Germline lookup yields CDR1 MNHNS and CDR2 SASEGT. V was pared by 7 bases and J by 3 bases, with 5 bases of the junction left unmatched. There are 14 residues in the CDR3. CDR3 sequence reads: CASILTGHTGELFF. For the CDR3, the DNA is TGTGCCAGCATATTGACAGGGCACACCGGGGAGCTGTTTTTT.

The chain has TRBV5-4 and TRBJ1-6, with D possibly being TRBD1 (5 bases). Per germline, CDR1 SGHNT and CDR2 YYREEE (reference sequence). The CDR3 is 16 amino acids. Trimming pared 4 bases from V and 8 bases from J, leaving 19 bases between. Written as DNA, the CDR3 is TGTGCCAGCAGCCCGGGGAGGGGACGAAGCTATTCACCCCTCCACTTT. This gives the protein CASSPGRGRSYSPLHF.

The rearrangement joins TRBV19 to TRBJ1-2; 8 bases align to TRBD1. Germline V lookup: CDR1 LNHDA, CDR2 SQIVND (reference sequence). The J segment lost 8 bases and the V segment lost 1 base, leaving 6 bases of the junction unmatched. The CDR3 is 14 residues long. The CDR3 nucleotides are TGTGCCAGTAGTATAGGGCAGGGGGCGGACGGCTACACCTTC. Translation: CASSIGQGADGYTF.

The J gene is TRBJ2-7, the V gene TRBV7-9; TRBD1 aligns across 11 bases. The CDR3 covers 15 residues. The V segment lost 1 base and the J segment 3 bases; nucleotides outside the gene matches: 2. Per the germline V gene, CDR1 is SEHNR and CDR2 is FQNEAQ (reference sequence). The CDR3 is CASSLVGTGGYEQYF. CDR3 nucleotide sequence: TGTGCCAGCAGCTTAGTGGGGACAGGGGGCTACGAGCAGTACTTC.

With regard to this clone: Within the sample, other DNA sequences also encode this same CDR3. The rearrangement uses TRBV11-3 and TRBJ1-1; no reliable D call. The CDR3 spans 13 residues. V was clipped by 1 base and J by 3 bases, with 6 bases between them. CDR1 is SGHNT, CDR2 YENEEA, per germline. In DNA, the CDR3 is TGTGCCAGCAGCTTAGCGGGGTACACTGAAGCTTTCTTT. Residues: CASSLAGYTEAFF.

The chain joins TRBV19 to TRBJ2-4; 7 bases align to TRBD2. V shed 6 bases and J 6 bases; nucleotides not matched to a gene: 11. This CDR3 region has 15 residues. In germline, CDR1 is LNHDA, CDR2 SQIVND (reference sequence). Here the CDR3 DNA reads TGTGCCAGTAGCTGGGGGGGTCCCAGGGCAAACATTCAGTACTTC. Its protein is CASSWGGPRANIQYF.

V usage is TRBV5-6 and J usage is TRBJ2-1; 8 bases are a match to TRBD2. The junction had 16 bases not matched to a gene; V was cut back by 4 bases and J by 4 bases. CDR1 SGHDT and CDR2 YYEEEE come from the germline V gene. The CDR3 sequence is 18 residues long. DNA of the CDR3: TGTGCCAGCAGCCTGACAGGACGGGAGCGGGAGTATTACAATGAGCAGTTCTTC. Translation: CASSLTGREREYYNEQFF.

The chain is built from TRBV7-2 and TRBJ2-7; TRBD1 might be the D (6 bases). The ends were cut back, 1 base at V and 6 bases at J, with 13 bases in the middle. Germline-derived CDR1 and CDR2 are SGHTA and FQGNSA. This CDR3 comprises 14 residues. In nucleotides, the CDR3 is TGTGCCAGCAGCTTAGGTTGGCAGGGGCTCGAGCAGTACTTC. It codes for CASSLGWQGLEQYF. The full variable domain, in which reference TRBV7-2 and TRBJ2-7 provide the parts outside the CDR3, is GAGVSQSPSNKVTEKGKDVELRCDPISGHTALYWYRQSLGQGLEFLIYFQGNSAPDKSGLPSDRFSAERTGGSVSTLTIQRTQQEDSAVYLCASSLGWQGLEQYFGPGTRLTVT.

Concerning this clone itself: Additional DNA sequences in this sample encode the identical CDR3. The rearrangement links TRBV21-1 to TRBJ1-1. TRBV21-1 is deemed a pseudogene. This CDR3 comprises 18 residues. This chain's CDR3 is CASSAFTATSRRDTEAFF. CDR3 bases: TGTGCCAGCAGCGCTTTTACCGCGACTTCGAGGCGAGACACTGAAGCTTTCTTT.

The chain links TRBV28 to TRBJ2-2, with 7 bases fitting TRBD1. The CDR3 has 14 residues. Germline V gives CDR1 MDHEN, CDR2 SYDVKM. The V and J ends lost 6 bases and 4 bases, in that order; junction bases with no gene match: 5. As DNA, the CDR3 is TGTGCCAGCAGCAAGGGACAGTTCACCGGGGAGCTGTTTTTT. This gives the protein CASSKGQFTGELFF. Supplemented by reference TRBV28 and TRBJ2-2, the full variable domain reads DVKVTQSSRYLVKRTGEKVFLECVQDMDHENMFWYRQDPGLGLRLIYFSYDVKMKEKGDIPEGYSVSREKKERFSLILESASTNQTSMYLCASSKGQFTGELFFGEGSRLTVL.

The chain employs TRBV19 and TRBJ1-2, with D hard to call. Trimming removed 7 bases at V and 0 bases at J, with 12 bases between. Germline-derived CDR1 and CDR2 are LNHDA and SQIVND (reference sequence). The CDR3 is made up of 14 amino acids. CDR3 region: CASTPGGSNYGYTF. The CDR3 nucleotides are TGTGCCAGTACCCCGGGAGGATCTAACTATGGCTACACCTTC.

This rearrangement joins TRBV10-2 to TRBJ2-1; D may be TRBD1 (5 bases). This CDR3 comprises 13 residues. V lost 6 bases, J lost 5 bases, and 11 bases lay in between. Germline CDR1 WSHSY, CDR2 SAAADI. CDR3 loop: CASRQGRHNEQFF. The CDR3 DNA reads TGCGCCAGCAGGCAGGGAAGGCACAATGAGCAGTTCTTC.

This CDR3 is CASSPSTSGWTNEKLFF. As DNA, the CDR3 is TGTGCCAGCAGTCCTTCGACATCGGGGTGGACTAATGAAAAACTGTTTTTT. The genes are TRBV28 and TRBJ1-4; D call uncertain. Trimming left V 5 bases short and J 2 bases short, with 18 bases between. The CDR3 runs to 17 residues. The germline CDR1 and CDR2 sequences are MDHEN and SYDVKM.